These T cell receptor beta chains were read from a single sample in a study of cytomegalovirus exposure and HLA in healthy donors. TCRdb keeps only in-frame clones here, not all; method: immunoSEQ multiplex PCR. The data show about 110,000 clones, 74% seen once. What was sequenced was PBMCs. These receptors were obtained from a woman between 40 and 55 years old in good health and CMV-seropositive. Both conserved end residues are part of each CDR3.

CDR3: CASSESVRGTETQYF
V: TRBV9

CDR3: CASSSTRGNEQFF
V: TRBV7-8

CDR3: CAWSTGQNSEQYF
V: TRBV30

CDR3: CASSFGQGTEAFF
V: TRBV7-3

CDR3: CASSTTGVRETQYF
V: TRBV2

CDR3: CASSFRGLGTDTQYF
V: TRBV5-1

CDR3: CAISEGDRGFDTEAFF
V: TRBV10-3

CDR3: CATSRDEWHSPVTEAFF
V: TRBV15

CDR3: CASSAGPGLAVGELFF
V: TRBV5-6

CDR3: CSVGVGGRYGYTF
V: TRBV29-1

CDR3: CASSLVSSETQYF
V: TRBV5-6

CDR3: CASSRTSGGEQYF
V: TRBV7-3

CDR3: CASSPELVGSDTQYF
V: TRBV18

CDR3: CASSLGQGGTDTQYF
V: TRBV7-6

CDR3: CASSAFSGNTIYF
V: TRBV2

CDR3: CSAAETGGLNTEAFF
V: TRBV29-1

CDR3: CASSSTGLNTEAFF
V: TRBV5-5

CDR3: CAWSWTVNYGYTF
V: TRBV30

CDR3: CASSESLRDTQYF
V: TRBV6-1

CDR3: CASSRGTDTQYF
V: TRBV5-8

CDR3: CASSRDIQNYGYTF
V: TRBV5-1

CDR3: CASSQGQGMNTEAFF
V: TRBV4-2

CDR3: CASSQAYRGQGRTDTQYF
V: TRBV4-1

CDR3: CASSGGTGVNEQFF
V: TRBV6-1

CDR3: CASSPRAEGTEAFF
V: TRBV4-1

CDR3: CASSYTTQGGSPLHF
V: TRBV6-5

CDR3: CASSLGQANTEAFF
V: TRBV7-9

CDR3: CASSLTGTSGFIKQYF
V: TRBV5-1

CDR3: CASSLSLLDSPSGNTIYF
V: TRBV28

CDR3: CASSLASGQETQYF
V: TRBV5-4

CDR3: CASSVISGASTDTQYF
V: TRBV9

CDR3: CASSLGVNYEQYF
V: TRBV5-6

CDR3: CAWSVQTFSEQFF
V: TRBV30

CDR3: CASSVFGGQETQYF
V: TRBV9

CDR3: CASSLATDYGYTF
V: TRBV7-2

CDR3: CAWDRAGARGNEQFF
V: TRBV30

CDR3: CASSLTAASNQPQHF
V: TRBV7-3

CDR3: CASRTNPLYTF
V: TRBV2

CDR3: CASSLDEALIAEAFF
V: TRBV5-1